The sequence of this T cell receptor (beta chain) was determined in a study of technical replicates of blood from a few donors (dated by TCRdb to about 2017). The method behind the library was the immunoSEQ multiplex PCR assay. Held by TCRdb, this immuneACCESS table contains in-frame sequences only and omits some clones. Under half of the omission traces to an unresolved V gene where checked; the cause of the rest is unknown. Recorded for this sample are 100,000 or so clones; about 95% of them occurred a single time. Of the sample, around 0.21% is held by the ten largest clones. The trim is 5 bases for V and 0 bases for J, with a gap of 9 bases between the germline ends. Inclusive of the bounding cysteine and phenylalanine, the CDR3 is 13 residues long. Just the 39-base CDR3 DNA is kept, in frame starting at base 1. The germline V gene (reference sequence) gives CDR1 as GTSNPN and CDR2 as SVGIG. In regard to this clone: What this receptor recognizes is not known. No base qualities exist here, and no much larger clone lies one base off it.

The source of this sequence is a human donor in good health. The sequenced sample was T cells isolated from PBMCs. The receptor chain draws on TRBV30 and TRBJ2-3, with a tentative D gene TRBD1 over 6 matching bases. The nucleotide sequence is given as TGTGCCTGGGAGACAGGTAGCACAGATACGCAGTATTTT. This gives the protein CAWETGSTDTQYF.